Reported below is one T cell receptor beta chain. A single base separates this from a much larger clone, so it may be a read error. The data derive from a study of molecular identifiers for immune sequencing clone quantification. Study-wide background: Replicate experiments took RNA from roughly 20,000 or 100,000 naive CD8 cells, divided it five ways and sequenced four.

When naive CD8 T cells were sorted, they were gated as CD8+CD4-CCR7+CD45RA+. Previously described methods with listed TCR primers produced the bulk TCR libraries. MiXCR, run by TCRdb on the PCR reads, gives a single entry per CDR3 protein. The sample gives approximately 97,000 distinct CDR3 sequences, 24% of which show up once; roughly 0.94% is in the top ten. Germline-derived CDR1 and CDR2 are LNHDA and SQIVND (reference sequence). The length of the CDR3 is 15 residues. The chain combines TRBV19 with TRBJ1-4; tentative D call: TRBD1 (5 bases). This clonotype was sampled from a human donor in good health. Some libraries in this study had Jurkat cell RNA spiked in. The specimen sequenced was naive CD8+ T cells from blood, with Jurkat cell RNA spiked in. Subset meaning: FACS-sorted CD8+CD4-CCR7+CD45RA+ naive T cells. In nucleotides, the CDR3 is TGTGCCGGTAGAGTGGGACTTTCAACTAATGAAAAACTGTTTTTT. Amino acid sequence: CAGRVGLSTNEKLFF.